This T cell receptor beta chain stems from a study of EBV T-cell therapy then PD-1 blockade in nasopharyngeal carcinoma (dated by TCRdb to 2020 to 2023). Taken with the paper, the label for treatment or condition translates to: AdE1-LMPpoly-expanded autologous EBV-specific T-cell therapy followed by anti-PD-1 nivolumab. The germline V gene sets CDR1 to MDHEN and CDR2 to SYDVKM. V is pared back by 2 bases and J by 4 bases, with 8 bases lying between the germline termini. The cysteine opens and the phenylalanine closes a CDR3 of 13 amino acids. Only the CDR3 part of the read is kept: 39 bases, read in frame from the first base. The Qiagen DNeasy Kit was used to extract genomic DNA from the sorted cells. The immunoSEQ platform was used for deep sequencing of the TCR beta chain. The authors' pipeline ran thus. Repertoire data analysis was performed with the immunoSEQ Analyzer software. Not all clones reach the TCRdb copy of this immuneACCESS table, which keeps in-frame sequences only. Checked studies attribute under half of the gap to unresolved V genes and leave the rest unexplained. D and trimming were read from the DNA, whereas the V and J calls and clone size are those reported in that table. This sample gives about 17,000 clones in total; approximately 88% of them show up just once. The biggest ten clones account for under 30% of the sample.

This clone occurred a few times. The antigen it binds to is not known. Base qualities are not recorded, but no much larger clone differs from it by a single base. Here the chain combines TRBV28 and TRBJ1-2, and possibly TRBD1, on 5 matching bases. The specimen comprised CD8+ T cells from blood, sampled at day 0 from a patient whose treatment included autologous EBV-specific T cells and nivolumab. The receptor comes from a man in his forties with nasopharyngeal carcinoma. CDR3 loop: CASSLLGVYGYTF. DNA sequence: TGTGCCAGCAGTTTACTAGGGGTCTATGGCTACACCTTC.